The 4 T cell receptor beta chains given below trace back to one sample, sequenced in a study of regulatory T cells in long-lasting Graves disease. CDR3 regions were amplified by Arm-PCR using iRepertoire HTBI primers to build TCR beta libraries. Each CDR3 protein is one row after TCRdb ran MiXCR on the multiplex PCR reads. The data contain about 430,000 distinct CDR3 sequences, roughly 23% of them singletons. Time point specified: persistent/refractory GD, antithyroid drugs over 5 years with positive TRAb. PBMC RNA was the source of the TCR library. Here the sequenced sample was peripheral blood mononuclear cells (PBMCs), taken when the disease was refractory, from a patient treated with antithyroid drugs. These receptors were taken from a female donor with Graves disease.

Only a few counts were recorded for this clonotype. This chain joins TRBV6-2 or TRBV6-3 and TRBJ2-3, with D possibly being TRBD1 (5 bases). The CDR3 contains 17 residues. Germline V lookup: CDR1 MNHEY, CDR2 SVGEGT. The germline V and J ends were trimmed by 2 bases and 2 bases, with 17 bases remaining between them. CDR3 sequence (DNA): TGTGCCAGCAGTTACACCTTCGACAGACACAACACAGATACGCAGTATTTT. It codes for CASSYTFDRHNTDTQYF.

This clonotype showed up many times. The chain joins TRBV28 to TRBJ2-7; D gene ambiguous. The CDR3 is made up of 15 amino acids. V lost 1 base to trimming and J lost 3 bases, with 13 bases between them. Germline CDR1 reads MDHEN; CDR2 reads SYDVKM. The CDR3 DNA reads TGTGCCAGCAGTTTATCCGATACTCGAGGCTACGAGCAGTACTTC. This translates into CASSLSDTRGYEQYF. Variable domain in full (rest from reference TRBV28 and TRBJ2-7): DVKVTQSSRYLVKRTGEKVFLECVQDMDHENMFWYRQDPGLGLRLIYFSYDVKMKEKGDIPEGYSVSREKKERFSLILESASTNQTSMYLCASSLSDTRGYEQYFGPGTRLTVT.

With respect to this clonotype: This may come from a read error, since a much larger clone is one base off. The rearrangement uses TRBV12-3 or TRBV12-4 and TRBJ2-2; weak D call: TRBD2 (5 bases). This CDR3 spans 14 amino acids. The CDR3 region is CASSSRRNTGEPFF. CDR3 sequence (DNA): TGTGCCAGCAGTTCGAGGAGGAACACCGGGGAGCCGTTTTTT.

This clonotype was observed many times. This chain connects TRBV9 to TRBJ2-7; TRBD2 matches 9 bases. CDR1 is SGDLS and CDR2 is YYNGEE in the germline V gene. Trimming took 4 bases from V and 3 from J; bases not matched to a gene: 11. The CDR3 consists of 16 residues. The CDR3, as DNA: TGTGCCAGCAGCCCCCGGACCGGGACTAGCCTCTACGAGCAGTACTTC. Translation: CASSPRTGTSLYEQYF.